Sequencing of this T cell receptor (beta chain) was carried out in a study of PD-1 blockade in classical Hodgkin lymphoma. Concerning this clone: Its antigen is not identified.

The protocol was immunoSEQ multiplex PCR, while the TCRdb copy is restricted to in-frame clones and leaves out a portion. The table lists 34,000 or so clones, about four fifths of them singletons. V lost 1 base to trimming and J lost 0 bases; unmatched junction nucleotides: 4. The CDR3 has 17 residues. Germline V gene data show CDR1 as SGHTA and CDR2 as FQGNSA. The time point here: cycle 4 day 1 (C4D1), after five to seven weeks of nivolumab. Each patient's relapse followed autologous stem cell transplantation, and brentuximab vedotin exposure varied. The study, taken as a whole, reports: The study found that TCR diversity rose significantly by C4D1 in CD4+ but not CD8+ cells. Before treatment, complete responders showed about the same diversity as newly diagnosed patients.

This TCR derives from a human donor with classical Hodgkin lymphoma. Source: peripheral blood mononuclear cells (PBMCs), taken before the fourth cycle of nivolumab. The chain combines TRBV7-2 with TRBJ1-1, with TRBD1 matching 11 bases. In nucleotides, the CDR3 is TGTGCCAGCAGCTTAGGGACAGGGGGCTATATGAACACTGAAGCTTTCTTT. Protein: CASSLGTGGYMNTEAFF.